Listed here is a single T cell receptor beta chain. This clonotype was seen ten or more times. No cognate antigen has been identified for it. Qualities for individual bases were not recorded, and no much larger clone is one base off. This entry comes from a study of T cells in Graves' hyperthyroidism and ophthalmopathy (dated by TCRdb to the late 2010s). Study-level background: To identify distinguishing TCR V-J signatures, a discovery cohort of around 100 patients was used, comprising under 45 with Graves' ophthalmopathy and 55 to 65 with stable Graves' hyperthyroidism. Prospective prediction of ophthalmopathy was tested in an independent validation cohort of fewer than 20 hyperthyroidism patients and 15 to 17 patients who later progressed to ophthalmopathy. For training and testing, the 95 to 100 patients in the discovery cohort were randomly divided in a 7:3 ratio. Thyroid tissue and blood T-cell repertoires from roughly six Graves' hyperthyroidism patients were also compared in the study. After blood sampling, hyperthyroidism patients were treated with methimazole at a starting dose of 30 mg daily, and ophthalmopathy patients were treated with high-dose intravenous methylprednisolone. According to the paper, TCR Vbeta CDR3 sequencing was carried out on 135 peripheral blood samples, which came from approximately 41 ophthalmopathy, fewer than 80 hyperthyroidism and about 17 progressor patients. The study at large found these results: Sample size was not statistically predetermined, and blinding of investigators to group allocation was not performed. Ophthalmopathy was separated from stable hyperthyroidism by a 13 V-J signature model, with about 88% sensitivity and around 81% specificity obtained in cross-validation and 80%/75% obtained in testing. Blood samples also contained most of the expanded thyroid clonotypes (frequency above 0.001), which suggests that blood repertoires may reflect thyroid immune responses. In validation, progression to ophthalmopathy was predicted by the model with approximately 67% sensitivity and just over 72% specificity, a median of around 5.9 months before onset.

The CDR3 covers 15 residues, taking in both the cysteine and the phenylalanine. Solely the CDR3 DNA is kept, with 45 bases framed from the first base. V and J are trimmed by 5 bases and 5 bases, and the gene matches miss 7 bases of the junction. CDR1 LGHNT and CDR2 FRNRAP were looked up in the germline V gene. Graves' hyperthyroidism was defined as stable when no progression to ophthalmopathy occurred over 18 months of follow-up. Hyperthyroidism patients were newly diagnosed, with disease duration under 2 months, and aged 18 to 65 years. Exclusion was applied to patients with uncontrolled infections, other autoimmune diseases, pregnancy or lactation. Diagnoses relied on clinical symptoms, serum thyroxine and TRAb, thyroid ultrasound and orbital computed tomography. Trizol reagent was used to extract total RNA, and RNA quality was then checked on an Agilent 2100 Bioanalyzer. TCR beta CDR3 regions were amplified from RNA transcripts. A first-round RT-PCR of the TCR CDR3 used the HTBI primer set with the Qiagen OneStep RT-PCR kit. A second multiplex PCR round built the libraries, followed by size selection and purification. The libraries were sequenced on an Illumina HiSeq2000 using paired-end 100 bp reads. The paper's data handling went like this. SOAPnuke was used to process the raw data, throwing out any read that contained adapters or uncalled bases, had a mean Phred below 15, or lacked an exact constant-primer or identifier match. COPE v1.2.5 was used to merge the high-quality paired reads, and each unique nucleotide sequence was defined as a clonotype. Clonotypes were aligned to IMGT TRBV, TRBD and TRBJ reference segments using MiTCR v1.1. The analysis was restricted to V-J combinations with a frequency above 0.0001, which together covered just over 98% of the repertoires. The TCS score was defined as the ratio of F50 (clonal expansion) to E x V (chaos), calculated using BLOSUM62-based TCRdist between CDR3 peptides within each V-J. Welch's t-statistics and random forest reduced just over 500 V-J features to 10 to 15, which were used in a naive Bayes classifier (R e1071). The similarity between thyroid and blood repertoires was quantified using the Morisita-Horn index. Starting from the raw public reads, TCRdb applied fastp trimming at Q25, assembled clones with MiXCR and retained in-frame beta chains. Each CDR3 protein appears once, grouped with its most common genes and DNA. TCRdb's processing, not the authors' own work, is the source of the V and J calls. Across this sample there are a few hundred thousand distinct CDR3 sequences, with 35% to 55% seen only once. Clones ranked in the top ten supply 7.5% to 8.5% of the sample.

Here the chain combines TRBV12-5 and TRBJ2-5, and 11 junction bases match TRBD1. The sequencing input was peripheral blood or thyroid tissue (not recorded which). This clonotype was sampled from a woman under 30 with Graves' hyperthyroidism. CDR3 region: CASGPGDRGRETQYF. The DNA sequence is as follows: TGTGCTAGTGGTCCCGGGGACAGGGGGAGGGAGACCCAGTACTTC.